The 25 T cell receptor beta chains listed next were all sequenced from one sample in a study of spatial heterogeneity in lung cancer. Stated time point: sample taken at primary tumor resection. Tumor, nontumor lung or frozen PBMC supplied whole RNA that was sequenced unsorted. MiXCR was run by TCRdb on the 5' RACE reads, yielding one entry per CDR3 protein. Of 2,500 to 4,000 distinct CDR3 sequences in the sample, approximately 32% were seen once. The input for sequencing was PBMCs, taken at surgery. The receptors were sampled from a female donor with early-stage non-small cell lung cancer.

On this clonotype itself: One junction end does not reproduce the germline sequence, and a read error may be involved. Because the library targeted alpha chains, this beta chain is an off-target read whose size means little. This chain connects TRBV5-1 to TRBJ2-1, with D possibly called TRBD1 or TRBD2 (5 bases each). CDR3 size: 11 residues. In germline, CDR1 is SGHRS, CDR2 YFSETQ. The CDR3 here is CASSSRAGTLF. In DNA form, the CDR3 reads TGCGCCAGCTCTTCCCGCGCCGGGACCCTCTTC.

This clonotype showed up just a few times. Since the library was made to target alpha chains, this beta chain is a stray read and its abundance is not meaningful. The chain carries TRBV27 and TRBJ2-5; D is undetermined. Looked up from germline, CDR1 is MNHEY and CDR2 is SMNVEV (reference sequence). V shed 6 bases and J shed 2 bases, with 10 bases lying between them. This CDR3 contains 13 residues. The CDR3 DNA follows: TGTGCCAGCAGACGGACGGCACAAGAGACCCAGTACTTC. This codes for CASRRTAQETQYF.

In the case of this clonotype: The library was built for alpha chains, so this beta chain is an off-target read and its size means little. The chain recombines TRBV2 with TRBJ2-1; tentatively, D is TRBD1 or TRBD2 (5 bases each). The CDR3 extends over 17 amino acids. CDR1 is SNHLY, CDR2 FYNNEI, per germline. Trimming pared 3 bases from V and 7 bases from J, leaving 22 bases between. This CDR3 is CASSEGRGRLIGNEQFF. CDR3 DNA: TGTGCCAGCAGTGAGGGAAGGGGTCGACTAATCGGGAATGAGCAGTTCTTC.

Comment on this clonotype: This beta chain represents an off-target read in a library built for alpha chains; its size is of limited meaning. The CDR3 loop reads CASSFSLSGSDEQFF. The CDR3 DNA reads TGTGCCAGCAGCTTTTCTCTGAGCGGGAGTGATGAGCAGTTCTTC. The chain joins TRBV11-2 to TRBJ2-1; 8 bases are a match to TRBD2. V gave up 3 bases and J gave up 8 bases; unmatched junction bases: 9. Germline V CDR1 and CDR2: SGHAT, FQNNGV. The CDR3 runs 15 residues. Combining the CDR3 with reference TRBV11-2 and TRBJ2-1 gives the whole variable domain EAGVAQSPRYKIIEKRQSVAFWCNPISGHATLYWYQQILGQGPKLLIQFQNNGVVDDSQLPKDRFSAERLKGVDSTLKIQPAKLEDSAVYLCASSFSLSGSDEQFFGPGTRLTVL.

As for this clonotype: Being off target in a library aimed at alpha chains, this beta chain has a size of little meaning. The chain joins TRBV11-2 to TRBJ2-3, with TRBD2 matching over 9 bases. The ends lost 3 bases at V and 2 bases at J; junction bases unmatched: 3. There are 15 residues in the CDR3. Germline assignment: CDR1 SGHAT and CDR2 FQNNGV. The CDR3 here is CASSLGLAATDTQYF. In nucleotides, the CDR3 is TGTGCCAGCAGCTTGGGACTAGCTGCCACAGATACGCAGTATTTT.

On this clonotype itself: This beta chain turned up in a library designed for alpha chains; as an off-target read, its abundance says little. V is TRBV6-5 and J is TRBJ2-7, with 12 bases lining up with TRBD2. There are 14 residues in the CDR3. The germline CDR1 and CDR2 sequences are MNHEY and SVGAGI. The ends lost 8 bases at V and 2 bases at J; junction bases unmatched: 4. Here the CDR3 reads CASRRTSGTYEQYF. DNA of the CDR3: TGTGCCAGCCGCAGGACTAGCGGGACCTACGAGCAGTACTTC.

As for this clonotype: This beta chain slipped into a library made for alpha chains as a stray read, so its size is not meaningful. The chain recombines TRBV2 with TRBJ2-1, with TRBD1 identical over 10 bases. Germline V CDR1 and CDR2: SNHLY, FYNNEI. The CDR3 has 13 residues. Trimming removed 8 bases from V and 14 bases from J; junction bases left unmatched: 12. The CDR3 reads CASLGGTGAREFF. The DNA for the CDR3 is TGTGCCAGCCTAGGGGGGACAGGGGCGCGAGAGTTCTTC. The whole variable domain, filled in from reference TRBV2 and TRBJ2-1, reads EPEVTQTPSHQVTQMGQEVILRCVPISNHLYFYWYRQILGQKVEFLVSFYNNEISEKSEIFDDQFSVERPDGSNFTLKIRSTKLEDSAMYFCASLGGTGAREFFGPGTRLTVL.

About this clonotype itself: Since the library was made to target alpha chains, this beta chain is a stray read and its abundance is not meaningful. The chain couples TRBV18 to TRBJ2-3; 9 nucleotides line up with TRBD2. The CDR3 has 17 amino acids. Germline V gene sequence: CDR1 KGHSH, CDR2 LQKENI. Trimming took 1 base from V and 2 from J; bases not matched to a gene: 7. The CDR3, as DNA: TGTGCCAGCTCACCACTTTCGGCGGGAGGGACCACAGATACGCAGTATTTT. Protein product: CASSPLSAGGTTDTQYF.

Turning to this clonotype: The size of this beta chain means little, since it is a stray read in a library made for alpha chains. CDR3 loop: CASRDSGLVETQYF. In DNA form, the CDR3 reads TGTGCCAGCAGAGACTCGGGACTAGTTGAGACCCAGTACTTC. V usage is TRBV6-6 and J usage is TRBJ2-5, with 8 positions matching TRBD2. The CDR3 totals 14 residues. Germline V gene sequence: CDR1 MNHNY, CDR2 SVGAGI (reference sequence). With 6 bases clipped from V and 5 bases from J, the junction kept 8 bases outside the gene matches.

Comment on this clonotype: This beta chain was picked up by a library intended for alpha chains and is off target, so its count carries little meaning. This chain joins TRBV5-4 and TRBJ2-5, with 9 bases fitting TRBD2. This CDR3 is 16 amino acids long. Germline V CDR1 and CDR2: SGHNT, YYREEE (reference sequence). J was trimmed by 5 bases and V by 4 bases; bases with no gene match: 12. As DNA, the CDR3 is TGTGCCAGCAGCCCCGTTCGGGCGGGAGGGCACGAGACCCAGTACTTC. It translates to CASSPVRAGGHETQYF.

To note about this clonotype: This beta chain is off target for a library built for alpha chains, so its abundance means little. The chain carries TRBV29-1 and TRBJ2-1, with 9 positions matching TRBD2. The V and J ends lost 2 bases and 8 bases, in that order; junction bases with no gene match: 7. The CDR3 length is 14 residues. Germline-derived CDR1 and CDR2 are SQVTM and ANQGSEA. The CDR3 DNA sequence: TGCAGCGTTGAATTGGGCGGGAGGGCCTATGAGCAGTTCTTC. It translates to CSVELGGRAYEQFF.

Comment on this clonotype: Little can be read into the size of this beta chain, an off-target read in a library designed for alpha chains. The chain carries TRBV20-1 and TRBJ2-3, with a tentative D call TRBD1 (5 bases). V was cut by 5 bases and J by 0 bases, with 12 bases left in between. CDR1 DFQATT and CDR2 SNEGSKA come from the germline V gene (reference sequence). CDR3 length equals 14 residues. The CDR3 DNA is TGCAGTGCTCCCCGACAGTCTAGCACAGATACGCAGTATTTT. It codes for CSAPRQSSTDTQYF.

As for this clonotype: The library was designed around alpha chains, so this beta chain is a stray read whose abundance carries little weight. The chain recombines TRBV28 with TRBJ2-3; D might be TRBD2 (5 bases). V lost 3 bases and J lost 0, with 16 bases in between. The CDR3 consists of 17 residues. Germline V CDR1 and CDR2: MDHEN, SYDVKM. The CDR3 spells CASSFPLREESTDTQYF. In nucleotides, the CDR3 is TGTGCCAGCAGTTTCCCCCTGAGGGAAGAAAGCACAGATACGCAGTATTTT.

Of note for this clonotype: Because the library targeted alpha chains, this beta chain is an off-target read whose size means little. The CDR3 DNA is TGTGCCAGCAGTTACGGGACTAGCGGGAAAGATGAGCAGTTCTTC. Amino acid sequence: CASSYGTSGKDEQFF. The rearrangement links TRBV6-2 or TRBV6-3 to TRBJ2-1; 13 nucleotides agree with TRBD2. The CDR3 has 15 residues. The J segment lost 8 bases and the V segment lost 2 bases, leaving 3 bases of the junction unmatched. Germline V gives CDR1 MNHEY, CDR2 SVGEGT.

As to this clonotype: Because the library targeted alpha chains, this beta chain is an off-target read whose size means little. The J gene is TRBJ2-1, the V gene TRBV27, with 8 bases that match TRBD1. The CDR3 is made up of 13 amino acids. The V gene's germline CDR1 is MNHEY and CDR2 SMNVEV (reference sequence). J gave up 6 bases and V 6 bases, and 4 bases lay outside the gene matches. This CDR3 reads CASRTGAINEQFF. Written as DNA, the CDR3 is TGTGCCAGCAGGACAGGGGCTATCAATGAGCAGTTCTTC.

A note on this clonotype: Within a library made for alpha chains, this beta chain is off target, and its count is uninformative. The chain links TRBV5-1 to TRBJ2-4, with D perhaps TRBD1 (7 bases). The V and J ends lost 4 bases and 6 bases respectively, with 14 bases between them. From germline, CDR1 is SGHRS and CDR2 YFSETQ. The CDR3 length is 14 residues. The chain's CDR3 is CASSQFQGGNIQYF. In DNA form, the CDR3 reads TGCGCCAGCAGCCAATTCCAGGGGGGAAACATTCAGTACTTC.

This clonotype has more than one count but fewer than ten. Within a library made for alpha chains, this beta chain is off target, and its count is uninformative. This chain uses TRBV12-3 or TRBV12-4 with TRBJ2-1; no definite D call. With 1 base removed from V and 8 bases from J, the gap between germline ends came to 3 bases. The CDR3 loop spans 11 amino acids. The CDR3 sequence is CASSLVDEQFF. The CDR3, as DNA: TGTGCCAGCAGTTTAGTAGATGAGCAGTTCTTC.

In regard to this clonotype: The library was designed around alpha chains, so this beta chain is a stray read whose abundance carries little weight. The DNA of the CDR3 is TGTGCCAGCTCGGCACAGGGGCTTCAAGAGACCCAGTACTTC. Amino acid sequence: CASSAQGLQETQYF. The chain recombines TRBV18 with TRBJ2-5; 7 bases agree with TRBD1. Germline trimming cut 6 bases from V and 2 bases from J; bases unmatched to any gene: 6. Germline loops: CDR1 KGHSH, CDR2 LQKENI. CDR3 size: 14 residues.

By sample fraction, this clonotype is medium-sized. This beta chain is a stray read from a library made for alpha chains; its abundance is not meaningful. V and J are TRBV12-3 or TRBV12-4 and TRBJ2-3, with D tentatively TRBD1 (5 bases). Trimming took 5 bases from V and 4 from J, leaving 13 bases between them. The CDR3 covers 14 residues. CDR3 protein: CASSPRVWADTQYF. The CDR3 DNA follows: TGTGCCAGCAGTCCCAGGGTGTGGGCAGATACGCAGTATTTT.

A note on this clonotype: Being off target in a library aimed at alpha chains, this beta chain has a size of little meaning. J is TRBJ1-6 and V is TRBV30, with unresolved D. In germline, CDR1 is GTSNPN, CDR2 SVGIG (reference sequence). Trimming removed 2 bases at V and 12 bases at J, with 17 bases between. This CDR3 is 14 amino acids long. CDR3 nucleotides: TGTGCCTGGAGTCAGGACCCCGGAATAGTACCCCTCCACTTT. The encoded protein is CAWSQDPGIVPLHF.

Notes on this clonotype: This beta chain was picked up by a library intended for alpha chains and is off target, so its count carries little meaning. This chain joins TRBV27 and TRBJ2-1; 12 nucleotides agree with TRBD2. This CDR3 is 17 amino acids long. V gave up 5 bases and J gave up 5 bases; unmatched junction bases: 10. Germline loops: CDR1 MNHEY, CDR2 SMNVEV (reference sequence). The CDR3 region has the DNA TGTGCCAGCAGTCCGTTCCCTGCTAGCGGGAGGGACAATGAGCAGTTCTTC. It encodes CASSPFPASGRDNEQFF.

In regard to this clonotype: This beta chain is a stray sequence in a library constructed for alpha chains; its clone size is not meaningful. The CDR3 region has the DNA TGCAGCGTTGAAGCCTACGGGACTAGCGGCTCCTACGAGCAGTACTTC. Encoded protein: CSVEAYGTSGSYEQYF. The chain links TRBV29-1 to TRBJ2-7, with 11 bases that match TRBD2. V shed 1 base, J shed 0 bases, and the junction held 5 bases outside the gene matches. CDR1 is SQVTM, CDR2 ANQGSEA, per germline. The CDR3 has 16 amino acids.

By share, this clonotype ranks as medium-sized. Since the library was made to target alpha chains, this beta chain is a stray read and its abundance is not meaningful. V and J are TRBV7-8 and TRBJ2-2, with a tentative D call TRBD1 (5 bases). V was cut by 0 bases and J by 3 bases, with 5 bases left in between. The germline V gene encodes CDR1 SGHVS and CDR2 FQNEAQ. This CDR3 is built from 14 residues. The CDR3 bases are TGTGCCAGCAGCTTAGCGGGGCACACCGGGGAGCTGTTTTTT. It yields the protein CASSLAGHTGELFF.

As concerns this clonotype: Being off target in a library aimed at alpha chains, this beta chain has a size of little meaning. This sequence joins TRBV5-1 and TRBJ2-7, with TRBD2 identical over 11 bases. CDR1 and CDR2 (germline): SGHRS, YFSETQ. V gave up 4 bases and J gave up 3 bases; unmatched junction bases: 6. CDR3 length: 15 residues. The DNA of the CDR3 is TGCGCCAGCAGCCCGGGGGGACTAGCGGACTACGAGCAGTACTTC. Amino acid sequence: CASSPGGLADYEQYF.

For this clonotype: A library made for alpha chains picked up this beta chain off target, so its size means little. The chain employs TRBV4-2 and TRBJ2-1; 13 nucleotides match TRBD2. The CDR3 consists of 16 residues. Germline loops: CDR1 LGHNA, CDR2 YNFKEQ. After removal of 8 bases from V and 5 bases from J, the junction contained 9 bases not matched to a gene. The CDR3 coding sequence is TGTGCCAGCGCGAAGGCGGGACTAGCGGGACACAATGAGCAGTTCTTC. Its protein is CASAKAGLAGHNEQFF.